These 19 T cell receptor beta chains share one sample of origin, sequenced in a study of identifying expanded T cells in peripheral blood. The data were produced by immunoSEQ multiplex PCR, yet TCRdb's version contains in-frame clones alone and is incomplete. The sample lists some 72,000 clones, 90% occurring once. Sequenced material: blood. These receptors originate from a person between 18 and 70 years old in good health.

The genes are TRBV27 and TRBJ2-3; 7 nucleotides align to TRBD2. The CDR3 loop spans 13 amino acids. The junction had 2 bases not matched to a gene; V was cut back by 4 bases and J by 4 bases. In germline, CDR1 is MNHEY, CDR2 SMNVEV (reference sequence). This chain's CDR3 is CASSSGGPDTQYF. CDR3 coding DNA: TGTGCCAGCAGTTCGGGGGGTCCAGATACGCAGTATTTT.

The rearrangement joins TRBV5-6 to TRBJ2-1, with D unresolved. Germline V gives CDR1 SGHDT, CDR2 YYEEEE. CDR3 length: 12 amino acids. V was clipped by 4 bases and J by 7 bases, with 9 bases between them. CDR3 nucleotide sequence: TGTGCCAGCAGCCCGTTAGAGAATGAGCAGTTCTTC. Translated, it gives CASSPLENEQFF.

V is TRBV5-1 and J is TRBJ2-5; D is uncertain. Germline values: CDR1 SGHRS, CDR2 YFSETQ. CDR3 length: 11 residues. Trimming took 4 bases from V and 6 from J, leaving 7 bases between them. The CDR3 sequence: CASSLSQTQYF. In DNA form, the CDR3 reads TGCGCCAGCAGCCTGTCGCAGACCCAGTACTTC.

The chain combines TRBV7-9 with TRBJ1-2; tentative D call: TRBD1 (6 bases). The CDR3 has 14 residues. Trimming removed 2 bases from V and 1 base from J, with 8 bases in between. Germline values: CDR1 SEHNR, CDR2 FQNEAQ (reference sequence). The chain's CDR3 is CASSLWGLNYGYTF. In nucleotides, the CDR3 is TGTGCCAGCAGCTTATGGGGGCTTAACTATGGCTACACCTTC. Together with reference TRBV7-9 and TRBJ1-2, the CDR3 gives the full variable domain: DTGVSQNPRHKITKRGQNVTFRCDPISEHNRLYWYRQTLGQGPEFLTYFQNEAQLEKSRLLSDRFSAERPKGSFSTLEIQRTEQGDSAMYLCASSLWGLNYGYTFGSGTRLTVV.

The chain uses TRBV7-2 and TRBJ2-3; D possibly corresponds to TRBD2 (6 bases). V lost 1 base to trimming and J lost 0 bases, with 8 bases between them. The CDR3 sequence is 15 residues long. Germline CDR1 is SGHTA and CDR2 is FQGNSA. The CDR3 protein is CASSLVGTSTDTQYF. The CDR3 bases are TGTGCCAGCAGCTTAGTAGGGACTAGCACAGATACGCAGTATTTT.

This clone showed up just once. V is TRBV29-1 and J is TRBJ1-4; the D is unclear. The CDR3 extends over 12 amino acids. V lost 5 bases to trimming and J lost 4 bases, with 8 bases between them. From germline, CDR1 is SQVTM and CDR2 ANQGSEA. CDR3 DNA sequence: TGCAGCGTTTTTGGGGATAATGAAAAACTGTTTTTT. As protein: CSVFGDNEKLFF.

This rearrangement joins TRBV7-9 to TRBJ1-1; tentatively, D is TRBD1 (5 bases). This CDR3 has 14 residues. Trimming left V 2 bases short and J 1 base short, with 8 bases between. CDR1 SEHNR and CDR2 FQNEAQ come from the germline V gene (reference sequence). CDR3 protein: CASSLNQGNTEAFF. The CDR3, as DNA: TGTGCCAGCAGCTTAAATCAGGGGAACACTGAAGCTTTCTTT.

This rearrangement joins TRBV9 to TRBJ2-1; TRBD2 matches at 11 bases. The J segment lost 2 bases and the V segment lost 0 bases, leaving 7 bases of the junction unmatched. From germline, CDR1 is SGDLS and CDR2 YYNGEE. This CDR3 region has 18 residues. The CDR3 sequence is CASSVAWGTSGTYNEQFF. In DNA, the CDR3 is TGTGCCAGCAGCGTAGCTTGGGGGACTAGCGGTACCTACAATGAGCAGTTCTTC.

The chain has TRBV5-1 and TRBJ2-7; D remains unclear. CDR3 size: 14 residues. V was pared by 0 bases and J by 6 bases, with 13 bases between. CDR1 is SGHRS and CDR2 is YFSETQ in the germline V gene. CDR3 sequence reads: CASSLGALWGEQYF. CDR3 DNA: TGCGCCAGCAGCTTGGGGGCCCTCTGGGGCGAGCAGTACTTC.

This chain connects TRBV5-5 to TRBJ1-2; 9 bases map to TRBD1. Germline V CDR1 and CDR2: SGHKS, YYEKEE (reference sequence). This CDR3 contains 18 residues. Germline trimming cut 1 base from V and 5 bases from J; bases unmatched to any gene: 15. DNA of the CDR3: TGTGCCAGCAGCTTGCGGTTAGGGACAGGGCCCCTCGAGTATGGCTACACCTTC. Translated: CASSLRLGTGPLEYGYTF.

Written as DNA, the CDR3 is TGTGCCAGCAGCCCCGGGGGGGTGGCCAAAAACATTCAGTACTTC. Translation: CASSPGGVAKNIQYF. The V call is TRBV5-6, the J call TRBJ2-4, with TRBD2 matching 8 bases. After removal of 4 bases from V and 1 base from J, the junction contained 4 bases not matched to a gene. CDR3 length equals 15 residues. The germline CDR1 and CDR2 sequences are SGHDT and YYEEEE. Filled out from reference TRBV5-6 and TRBJ2-4, the complete variable domain reads DAGVTQSPTHLIKTRGQQVTLRCSPKSGHDTVSWYQQALGQGPQFIFQYYEEEERQRGNFPDRFSGHQFPNYSSELNVNALLLGDSALYLCASSPGGVAKNIQYFGAGTRLSVL.

This clone was observed a single time. This chain connects TRBV28 to TRBJ2-7; D uncertain. Germline V CDR1 and CDR2: MDHEN, SYDVKM. Trimming stripped 4 bases from V and 9 bases from J, with 16 bases between. This CDR3 has 13 residues. The CDR3 sequence: CASSSRGWLGQYF. CDR3 nucleotide sequence: TGTGCCAGCAGTTCGCGCGGTTGGTTGGGGCAGTACTTC.

This chain connects TRBV5-1 to TRBJ2-1; D is perhaps TRBD1 or TRBD2 (5 bases each). Trimming removed 4 bases at V and 4 bases at J, with 15 bases between. The CDR3 has 15 residues. Germline assignment: CDR1 SGHRS and CDR2 YFSETQ. The CDR3 nucleotides read TGCGCCAGCAGCCTTCTGGGACGGGGATACAATGAGCAGTTCTTC. Its protein is CASSLLGRGYNEQFF.

This clone was seen once. V gene TRBV28 combines with J gene TRBJ2-2, with TRBD2 matching 15 bases. The CDR3 contains 16 residues. The ends lost 6 bases at V and 7 bases at J; junction bases unmatched: 6. CDR1 MDHEN and CDR2 SYDVKM come from the germline V gene. The CDR3 region is CASSPPGLAGGGELFF. The DNA of the CDR3 is TGTGCCAGCAGCCCCCCGGGACTAGCGGGAGGCGGGGAGCTGTTTTTT.

The chain couples TRBV5-1 to TRBJ1-4; possibly TRBD1 for D (5 bases). The CDR3 totals 14 residues. V gave up 2 bases and J gave up 5 bases, with 10 bases separating them. Germline assignment: CDR1 SGHRS and CDR2 YFSETQ. CDR3 region: CASSLQEGNEKLFF. DNA for the CDR3: TGCGCCAGCAGCTTACAGGAGGGGAATGAAAAACTGTTTTTT.

The chain links TRBV25-1 to TRBJ1-2, with D hard to call. Germline assignment: CDR1 MGHDK and CDR2 SYGVNS. Trimming stripped 4 bases from V and 4 bases from J, with 7 bases between. CDR3 length: 12 residues. The CDR3 loop reads CASSVGSYGYTF. CDR3 bases: TGTGCCAGCAGTGTCGGAAGCTATGGCTACACCTTC.

This CDR3 reads CASSRQGAEAFF. CDR3 bases: TGTGCCAGCTCGCGACAGGGGGCTGAAGCTTTCTTT. The chain combines TRBV18 with TRBJ1-1; the match to TRBD1 covers 9 bases. This CDR3 is built from 12 residues. Trimming removed 6 bases from V and 6 bases from J; junction bases left unmatched: 2. Germline V gene sequence: CDR1 KGHSH, CDR2 LQKENI.

The chain links TRBV7-2 to TRBJ2-6, with D perhaps matching TRBD2 (5 bases). CDR3 length equals 18 residues. Germline V gene data show CDR1 as SGHTA and CDR2 as FQGNSA. Trimming stripped 2 bases from V and 4 bases from J, with 18 bases between. CDR3 sequence reads: CASSLSGEGTLGANVLTF. CDR3 nucleotides: TGTGCCAGCAGCTTATCCGGGGAAGGAACTCTGGGGGCCAACGTCCTGACTTTC.

The chain is built from TRBV4-1 and TRBJ1-1; 7 bases map to TRBD1. The CDR3 consists of 16 residues. The V gene end was trimmed by 4 bases and the J gene end by 0 bases; junction bases not matched to a gene: 8. Germline V gene sequence: CDR1 MGHRA, CDR2 YSYEKL. This chain's CDR3 is CASSPRDSLMNTEAFF. In DNA form, the CDR3 reads TGCGCCAGCAGCCCCCGGGACAGCCTCATGAACACTGAAGCTTTCTTT.